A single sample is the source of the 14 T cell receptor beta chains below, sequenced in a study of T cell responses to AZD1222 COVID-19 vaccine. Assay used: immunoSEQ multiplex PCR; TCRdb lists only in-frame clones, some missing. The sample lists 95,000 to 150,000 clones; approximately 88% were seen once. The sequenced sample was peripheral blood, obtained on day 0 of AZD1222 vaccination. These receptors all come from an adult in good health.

CDR3 nucleotide sequence: TGTGCCACCAGCAAATCTCCTCGGGCCTCCGCGGCGAATGAAAAACTGTTTTTT. This translates into CATSKSPRASAANEKLFF. This chain links TRBV15 with TRBJ1-4; D is uncertain. CDR1 is LNHNV, CDR2 YYDKDF, per germline (reference sequence). The ends were cut back, 4 bases at V and 5 bases at J, with 23 bases in the middle. The CDR3 totals 18 residues. Variable domain in full (rest from reference TRBV15 and TRBJ1-4): DAMVIQNPRYQVTQFGKPVTLSCSQTLNHNVMYWYQQKSSQAPKLLFHYYDKDFNNEADTPDNFQSRRPNTSFCFLDIRSPGLGDTAMYLCATSKSPRASAANEKLFFGSGTQLSVL.

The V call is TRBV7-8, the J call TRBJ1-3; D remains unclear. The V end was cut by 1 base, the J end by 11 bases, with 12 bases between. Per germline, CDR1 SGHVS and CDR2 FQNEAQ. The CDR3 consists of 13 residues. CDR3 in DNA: TGTGCCAGCAGCTTAGAATTTGGTGTAGCCATATATTTT. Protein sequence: CASSLEFGVAIYF.

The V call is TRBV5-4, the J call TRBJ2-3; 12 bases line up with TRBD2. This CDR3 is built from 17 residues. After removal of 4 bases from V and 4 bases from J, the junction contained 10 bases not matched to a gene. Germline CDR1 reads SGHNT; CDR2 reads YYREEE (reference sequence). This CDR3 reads CASSQSLAGGLADTQYF. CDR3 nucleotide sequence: TGTGCCAGCAGCCAGTCTCTAGCGGGAGGGCTGGCAGATACGCAGTATTTT.

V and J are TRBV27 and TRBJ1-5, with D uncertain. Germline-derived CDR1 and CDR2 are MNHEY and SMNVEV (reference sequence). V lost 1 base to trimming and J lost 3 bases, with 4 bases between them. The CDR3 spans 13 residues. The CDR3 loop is CASSLFSNQPQHF. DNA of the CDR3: TGTGCCAGCAGTTTATTTTCCAATCAGCCCCAGCATTTT.

The CDR3, as DNA: TGTGCCAGTAGTACCGGACAGGGGGCTGTCGATGAGCAGTTCTTC. This gives the protein CASSTGQGAVDEQFF. J is TRBJ2-1 and V is TRBV19; 11 bases align to TRBD1. The V and J ends lost 4 bases and 8 bases, in that order; junction bases with no gene match: 7. Germline CDR1 LNHDA, CDR2 SQIVND (reference sequence). CDR3 length: 15 amino acids. The full variable domain, in which reference TRBV19 and TRBJ2-1 provide the parts outside the CDR3, is DGGITQSPKYLFRKEGQNVTLSCEQNLNHDAMYWYRQDPGQGLRLIYYSQIVNDFQKGDIAEGYSVSREKKESFPLTVTSAQKNPTAFYLCASSTGQGAVDEQFFGPGTRLTVL.

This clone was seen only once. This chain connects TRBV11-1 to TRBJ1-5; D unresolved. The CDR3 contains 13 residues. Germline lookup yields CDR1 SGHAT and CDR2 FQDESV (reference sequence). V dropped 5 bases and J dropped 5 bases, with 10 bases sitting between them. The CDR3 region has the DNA TGTGCCAGCAGCCGAGGTAGTTATCAGCCCCAGCATTTT. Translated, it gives CASSRGSYQPQHF.

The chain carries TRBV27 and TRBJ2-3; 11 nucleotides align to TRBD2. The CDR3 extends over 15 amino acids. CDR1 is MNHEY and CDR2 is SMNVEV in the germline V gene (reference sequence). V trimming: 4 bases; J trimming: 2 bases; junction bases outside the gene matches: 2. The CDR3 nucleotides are TGTGCCAGCAGTTCTAGCGGGAGGTACACAGATACGCAGTATTTT. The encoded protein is CASSSSGRYTDTQYF.

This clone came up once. As DNA, the CDR3 is TGTGCCAGCAGCCCGACGACAGCTAGTAGAGAGACCCAGTACTTC. This gives the protein CASSPTTASRETQYF. This sequence joins TRBV11-3 and TRBJ2-5; tentatively, D is TRBD1 (5 bases). In germline, CDR1 is SGHNT, CDR2 YENEEA. CDR3 length: 15 amino acids. The germline V and J ends were trimmed by 5 bases and 4 bases, with 17 bases remaining between them.

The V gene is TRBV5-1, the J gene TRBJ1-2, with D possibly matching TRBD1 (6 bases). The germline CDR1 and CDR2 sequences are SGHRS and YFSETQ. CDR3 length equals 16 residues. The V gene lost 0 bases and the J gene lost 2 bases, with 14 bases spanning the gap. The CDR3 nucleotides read TGCGCCAGCAGCTTGGAGGCAGGGGCTAAAAACTATGGCTACACCTTC. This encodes CASSLEAGAKNYGYTF.

The CDR3 is CASSLVTDSYNEQFF. CDR3 DNA sequence: TGTGCCAGCAGCTTGGTAACGGATTCCTACAATGAGCAGTTCTTC. The chain combines TRBV5-6 with TRBJ2-1; D unresolved. Looked up from germline, CDR1 is SGHDT and CDR2 is YYEEEE. Trimming shortened V by 0 bases and J by 1 base, and 8 bases separated the two germline ends. The CDR3 totals 15 residues.

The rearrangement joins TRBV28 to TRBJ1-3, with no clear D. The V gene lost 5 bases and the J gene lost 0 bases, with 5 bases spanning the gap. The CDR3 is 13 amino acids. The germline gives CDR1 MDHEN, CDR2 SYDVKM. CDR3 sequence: CASSSPSGNTIYF. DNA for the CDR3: TGTGCCAGCAGTAGCCCCTCTGGAAACACCATATATTTT.

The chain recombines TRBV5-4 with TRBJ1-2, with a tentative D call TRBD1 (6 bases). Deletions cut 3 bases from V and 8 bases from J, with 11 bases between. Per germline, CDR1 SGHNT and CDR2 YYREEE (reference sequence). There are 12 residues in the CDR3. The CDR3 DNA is TGTGCCAGCAGCTCCGGGACATACGGCTACACCTTC. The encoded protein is CASSSGTYGYTF. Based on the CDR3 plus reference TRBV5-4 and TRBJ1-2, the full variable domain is ETGVTQSPTHLIKTRGQQVTLRCSSQSGHNTVSWYQQALGQGPQFIFQYYREEENGRGNFPPRFSGLQFPNYSSELNVNALELDDSALYLCASSSGTYGYTFGSGTRLTVV.

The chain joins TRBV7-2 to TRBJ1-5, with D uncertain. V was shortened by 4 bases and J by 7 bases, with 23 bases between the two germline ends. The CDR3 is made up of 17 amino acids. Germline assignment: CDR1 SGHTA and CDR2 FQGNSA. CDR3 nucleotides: TGTGCCAGCAGCTCTATCCTCGAGGACCGGGGAGGCCAGCCCCAGCATTTT. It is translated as CASSSILEDRGGQPQHF.

CDR3 in amino acids: CASSTGRASNEQFF. The CDR3 bases are TGCGCCAGCAGCACCGGGAGGGCTAGCAATGAGCAGTTCTTC. The genes are TRBV5-1 and TRBJ2-1, with 8 positions matching TRBD2. Germline V CDR1 and CDR2: SGHRS, YFSETQ. The ends lost 4 bases at V and 6 bases at J; junction bases unmatched: 6. This CDR3 is built from 14 residues.